This T cell receptor beta chain was found in a study of T cell repertoires in cytomegalovirus infection. Study-level background: HLA-B-restricted CMV epitopes that are well studied were used alongside recently identified HLA-C-restricted ones. An indication of both CMV infection and matching HLA type came from public TCR beta signatures.

TCRdb re-analysed the reads in MiXCR, keeping a single row per CDR3 protein. There are approximately 910,000 distinct CDR3 sequences in the sample; 30% to 40% occur only once, and more than 12% lies in the top ten. General observations from the study: In two of eight donors, the top clonotype was HLA-C-restricted CMV-specific. Public TCR beta family frequency separated CMV-and-HLA carriers, including in an independent cohort.

This clonotype has a handful of counts. Its antigen remains unidentified. Unmatched junction bases numbered 3, after V lost 6 bases and J lost 4 bases. Germline V gene sequence: CDR1 MNHEY, CDR2 SMNVEV (reference sequence). The CDR3 covers 13 residues. The chain uses TRBV27 and TRBJ1-1, with 9 nucleotides matching TRBD1. The sequencing used cultured CD8+ T cells from PBMCs, collected from culture after CMV antigen stimulation. The TCR was taken from a human donor in good health (CMV status not recorded). Some clones in this sample may be carry-over from other donors' samples. This CDR3 is CASSGTGSTEAFF. The CDR3 bases are TGTGCCAGCAGCGGGACAGGGTCCACTGAAGCTTTCTTT.